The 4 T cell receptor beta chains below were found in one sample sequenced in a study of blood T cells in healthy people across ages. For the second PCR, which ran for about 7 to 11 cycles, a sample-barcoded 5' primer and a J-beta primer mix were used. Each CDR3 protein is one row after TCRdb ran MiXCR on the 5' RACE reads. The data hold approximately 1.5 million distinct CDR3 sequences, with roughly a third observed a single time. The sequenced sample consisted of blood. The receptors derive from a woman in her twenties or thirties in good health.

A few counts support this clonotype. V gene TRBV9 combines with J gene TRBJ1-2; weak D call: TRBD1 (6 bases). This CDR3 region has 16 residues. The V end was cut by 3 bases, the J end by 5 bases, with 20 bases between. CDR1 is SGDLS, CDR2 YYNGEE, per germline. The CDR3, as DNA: TGTGCCAGCAGCGGACGAGGGCGGACCCAGGGGTATGGCTACACCTTC. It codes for CASSGRGRTQGYGYTF.

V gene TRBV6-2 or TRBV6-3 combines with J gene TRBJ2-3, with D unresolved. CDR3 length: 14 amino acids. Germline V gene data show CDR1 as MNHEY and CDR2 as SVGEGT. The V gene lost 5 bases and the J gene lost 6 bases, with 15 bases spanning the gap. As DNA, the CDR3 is TGTGCCAGCAGTCGGAGTATGGATAAGGATACGCAGTATTTT. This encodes CASSRSMDKDTQYF.

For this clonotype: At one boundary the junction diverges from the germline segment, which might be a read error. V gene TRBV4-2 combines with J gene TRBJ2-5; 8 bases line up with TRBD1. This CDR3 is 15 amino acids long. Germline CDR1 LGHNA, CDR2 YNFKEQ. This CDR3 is CASNQADRDGETQYF. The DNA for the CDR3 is TGTGCCAGCAACCAAGCGGACAGGGATGGCGAGACCCAGTACTTC.

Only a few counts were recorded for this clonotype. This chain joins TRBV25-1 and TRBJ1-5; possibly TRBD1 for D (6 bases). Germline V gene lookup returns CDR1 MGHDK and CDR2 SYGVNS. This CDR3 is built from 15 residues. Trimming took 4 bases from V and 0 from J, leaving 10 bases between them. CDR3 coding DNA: TGTGCCAGCAGTGCGGACAGTTTTAGCAATCAGCCCCAGCATTTT. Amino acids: CASSADSFSNQPQHF.